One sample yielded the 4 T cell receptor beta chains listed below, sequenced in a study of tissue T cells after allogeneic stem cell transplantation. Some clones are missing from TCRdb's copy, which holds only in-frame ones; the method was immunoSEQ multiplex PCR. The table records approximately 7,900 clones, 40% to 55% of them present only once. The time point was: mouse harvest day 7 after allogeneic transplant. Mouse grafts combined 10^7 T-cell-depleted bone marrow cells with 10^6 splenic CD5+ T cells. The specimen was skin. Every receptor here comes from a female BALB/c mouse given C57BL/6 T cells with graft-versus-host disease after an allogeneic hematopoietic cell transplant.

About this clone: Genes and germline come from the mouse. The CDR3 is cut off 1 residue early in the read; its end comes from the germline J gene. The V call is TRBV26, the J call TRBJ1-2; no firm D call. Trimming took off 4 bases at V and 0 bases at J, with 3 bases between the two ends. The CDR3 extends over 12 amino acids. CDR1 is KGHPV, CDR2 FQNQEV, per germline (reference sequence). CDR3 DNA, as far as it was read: TGTGCCAGCAGTCAGGCAAACTCCGACTACACC. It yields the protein CASSQANSDYT. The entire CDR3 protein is CASSQANSDYTF.

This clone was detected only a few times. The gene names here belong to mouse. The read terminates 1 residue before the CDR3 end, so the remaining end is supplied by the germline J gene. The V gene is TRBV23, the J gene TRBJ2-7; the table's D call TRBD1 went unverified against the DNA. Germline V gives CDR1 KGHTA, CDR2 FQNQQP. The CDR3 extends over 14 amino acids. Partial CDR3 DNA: TGCTCCAGCAGTCAATCGCCAGGGATTCAGGAACAGTAC. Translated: CSSSQSPGIQEQY. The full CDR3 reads CSSSQSPGIQEQYF.

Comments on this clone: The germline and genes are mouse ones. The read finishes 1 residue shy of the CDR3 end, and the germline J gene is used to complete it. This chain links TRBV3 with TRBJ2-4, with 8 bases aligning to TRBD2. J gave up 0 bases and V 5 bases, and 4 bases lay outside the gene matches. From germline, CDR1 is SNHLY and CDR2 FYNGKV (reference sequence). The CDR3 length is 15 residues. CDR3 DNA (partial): TGTGCCAGCAGCCCGGACTGGGCTAGTCAAAACACCTTGTAC. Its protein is CASSPDWASQNTLY. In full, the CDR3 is CASSPDWASQNTLYF.

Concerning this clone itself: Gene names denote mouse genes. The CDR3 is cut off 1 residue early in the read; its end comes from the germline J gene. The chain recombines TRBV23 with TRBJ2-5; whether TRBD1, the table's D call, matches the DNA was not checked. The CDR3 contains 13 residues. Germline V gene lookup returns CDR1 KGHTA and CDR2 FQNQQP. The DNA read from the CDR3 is TGCTCCAGCAGCCGACAGGGCCAAGACACCCAGTAC. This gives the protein CSSSRQGQDTQY. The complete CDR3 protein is CSSSRQGQDTQYF.